This paragraph covers one T cell receptor beta chain sequence. V lost 4 bases and J lost 4; bases outside the gene matches: 4. From germline, CDR1 is MDHEN and CDR2 SYDVKM. This CDR3 contains 14 residues. This record belongs to a study of blood T cell repertoires in COVID-19. In the study overall: Whether acute or convalescent, the COVID-19 samples came from the United States, Italy and Spain. PBMCs, B-cell-depleted T cells, or T cells were the source of the cDNA or gDNA that made up the material.

Authors' methods: It was from reference gene primer amplification that nucleated cell counts were estimated. Clones were read by immunoSEQ multiplex PCR, and TCRdb kept only the in-frame ones, dropping some. V, J and clone size reflect that table, while D and trimming were determined from the DNA. This sample has more than 85,000 clones, with roughly 90% found just once. The genes are TRBV28 and TRBJ1-5, with TRBD1 matching over 7 bases. The sample consisted of peripheral blood. The receptor comes from a woman of 80 years or more with acute or convalescent COVID-19. The CDR3 coding sequence is TGTGCCAGCAGTTCGACAGGGAAGAATCAGCCCCAGCATTTT. This codes for CASSSTGKNQPQHF. Based on the CDR3 plus reference TRBV28 and TRBJ1-5, the full variable domain is DVKVTQSSRYLVKRTGEKVFLECVQDMDHENMFWYRQDPGLGLRLIYFSYDVKMKEKGDIPEGYSVSREKKERFSLILESASTNQTSMYLCASSSTGKNQPQHFGDGTRLSIL.